Detailed here is one T cell receptor (beta chain). These data are taken from a study of TIL therapy for anti-PD-1-resistant metastatic lung cancer. Time point defined: pre-treatment sample, taken before nivolumab and TIL therapy. The immunoSEQ assay was v3. Sequencing depth was 1.9 million or so read pairs for survey level, roughly 4.5-6 million for deep. Sequenced by immunoSEQ multiplex PCR; TCRdb stores in-frame clones only, minus some. The data show 9,000 to 15,000 clones, approximately 80% seen once. The CDR3 totals 15 residues. Germline CDR1 MNHEY, CDR2 SMNVEV (reference sequence). Deletions cut 1 base from V and 2 bases from J, with 12 bases between.

This sequence was found in a person aged 25 to 80 with non-small cell lung cancer. This rearrangement joins TRBV27 to TRBJ2-7; D uncertain. Here the sequenced sample was blood, taken at baseline. CDR3 sequence (DNA): TGTGCCAGCAGTTTATTCAAGGGTACGGCCTACGAGCAGTACTTC. Translation gives CASSLFKGTAYEQYF.